This T cell receptor (beta chain) is drawn from a study of T cells in Graves' hyperthyroidism and ophthalmopathy. Findings and limits, study-wide: Most clonotypes expanded in the thyroid (above 0.001) were also present in blood.

Hyperthyroidism of Graves' type that showed no ophthalmopathy progression within 18 months was stable. Newly diagnosed patients aged 18 to 65 had hyperthyroidism of under 2 months' duration. The diagnoses drew upon clinical symptoms, serum thyroxine and TRAb, thyroid ultrasound and orbital computed tomography. CDR3 length: 14 residues. Germline CDR1 and CDR2: MNHEY and SVGEGT. This clonotype was recorded only once. Its antigen is not identified. This may arise from a read error, as a much more abundant clone is one base away. RNA transcripts served as the template for amplifying TCR beta CDR3 regions. TCR CDR3 underwent first-round RT-PCR with the HTBI primer set. TCRdb recomputed calls from the multiplex PCR reads with MiXCR, one row per CDR3 protein. There are a few hundred thousand distinct CDR3 sequences in the sample; about half occur only once, and around 7.7% lies in the top ten.

The chain combines TRBV6-2 or TRBV6-3 with TRBJ2-7; 9 nucleotides match TRBD1. The sequencing input was peripheral blood or thyroid tissue (not recorded which). This receptor was obtained from a woman between 18 and 30 years old with Graves' hyperthyroidism. This chain's CDR3 is CANSYSTGGYEQYF. The CDR3, as DNA: TGTGCCAACAGTTACTCGACAGGGGGCTACGAGCAGTACTTC.